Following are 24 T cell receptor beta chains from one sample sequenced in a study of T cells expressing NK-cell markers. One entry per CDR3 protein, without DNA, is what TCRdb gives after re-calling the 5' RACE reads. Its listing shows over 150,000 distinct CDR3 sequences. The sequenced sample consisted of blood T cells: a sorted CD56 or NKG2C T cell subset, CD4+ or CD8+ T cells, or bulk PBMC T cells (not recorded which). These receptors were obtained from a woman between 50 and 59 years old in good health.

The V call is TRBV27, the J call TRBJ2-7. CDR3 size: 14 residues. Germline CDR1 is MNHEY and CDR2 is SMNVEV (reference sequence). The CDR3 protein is CASGYQHQAYEQYF.

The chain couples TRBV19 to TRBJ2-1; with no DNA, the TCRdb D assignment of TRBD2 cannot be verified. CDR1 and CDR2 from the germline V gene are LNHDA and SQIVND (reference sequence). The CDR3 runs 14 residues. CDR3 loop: CASSIPGLYNEQFF.

The chain's CDR3 is CASSLRARTSGSTDTQYF. This rearrangement joins TRBV27 to TRBJ2-3; TCRdb's D call of TRBD2 is untestable without DNA. The CDR3 runs to 18 residues. The germline CDR1 and CDR2 sequences are MNHEY and SMNVEV (reference sequence).

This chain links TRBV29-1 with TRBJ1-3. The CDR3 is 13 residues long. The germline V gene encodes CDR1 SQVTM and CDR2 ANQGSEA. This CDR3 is CSATEEWGNTIYF.

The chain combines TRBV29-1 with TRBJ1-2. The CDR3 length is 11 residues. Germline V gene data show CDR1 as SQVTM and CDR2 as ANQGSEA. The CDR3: CSFPEDYGYTF.

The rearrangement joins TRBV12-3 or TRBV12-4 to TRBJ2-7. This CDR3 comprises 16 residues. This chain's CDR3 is CASSLRLAETIYEQYF.

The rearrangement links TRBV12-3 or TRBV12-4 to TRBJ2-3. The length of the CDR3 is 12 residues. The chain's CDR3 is CASGPGPDTQYF.

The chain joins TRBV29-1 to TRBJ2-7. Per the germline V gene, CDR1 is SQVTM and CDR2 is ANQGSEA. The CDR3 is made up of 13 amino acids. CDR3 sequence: CSVEVSESYEQYF.

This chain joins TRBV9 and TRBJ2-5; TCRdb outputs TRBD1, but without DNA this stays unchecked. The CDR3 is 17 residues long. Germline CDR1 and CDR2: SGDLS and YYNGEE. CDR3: CASSGRTGNSLKETQYF. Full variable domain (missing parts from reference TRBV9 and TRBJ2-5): DSGVTQTPKHLITATGQRVTLRCSPRSGDLSVYWYQQSLDQGLQFLIQYYNGEERAKGNILERFSAQQFPDLHSELNLSSLELGDSALYFCASSGRTGNSLKETQYFGPGTRLLVL.

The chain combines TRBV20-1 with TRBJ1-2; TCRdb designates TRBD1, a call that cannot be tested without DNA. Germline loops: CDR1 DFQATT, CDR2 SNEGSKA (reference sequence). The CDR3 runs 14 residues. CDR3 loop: CSAWYRGSNYGYTF.

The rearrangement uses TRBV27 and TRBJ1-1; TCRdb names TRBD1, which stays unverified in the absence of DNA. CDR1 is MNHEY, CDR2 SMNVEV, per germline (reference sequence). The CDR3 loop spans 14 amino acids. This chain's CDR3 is CAIRPMGANTEAFF.

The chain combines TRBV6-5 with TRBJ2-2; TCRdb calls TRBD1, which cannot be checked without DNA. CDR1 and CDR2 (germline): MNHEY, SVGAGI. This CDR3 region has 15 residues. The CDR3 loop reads CASSYGDLRAGELFF.

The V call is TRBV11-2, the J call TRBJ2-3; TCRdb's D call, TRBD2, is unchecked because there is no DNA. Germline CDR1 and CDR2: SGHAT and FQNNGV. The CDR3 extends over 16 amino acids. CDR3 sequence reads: CASSLPAAGEADTQYF.

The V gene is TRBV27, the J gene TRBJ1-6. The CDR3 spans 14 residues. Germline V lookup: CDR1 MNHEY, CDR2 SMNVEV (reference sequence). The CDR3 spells CASSTTTELEALHF.

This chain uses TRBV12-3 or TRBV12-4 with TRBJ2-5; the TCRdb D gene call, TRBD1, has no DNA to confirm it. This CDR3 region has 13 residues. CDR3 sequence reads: CASSWDSQETQYF.

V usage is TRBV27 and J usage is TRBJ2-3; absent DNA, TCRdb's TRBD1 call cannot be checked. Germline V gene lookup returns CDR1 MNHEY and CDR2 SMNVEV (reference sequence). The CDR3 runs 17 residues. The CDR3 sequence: CASAPGPMDLSTDTQYF.

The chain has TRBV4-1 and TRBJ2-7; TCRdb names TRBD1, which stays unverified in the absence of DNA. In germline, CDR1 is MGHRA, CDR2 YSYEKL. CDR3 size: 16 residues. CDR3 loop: CASSPVPGTEVYEQYF.

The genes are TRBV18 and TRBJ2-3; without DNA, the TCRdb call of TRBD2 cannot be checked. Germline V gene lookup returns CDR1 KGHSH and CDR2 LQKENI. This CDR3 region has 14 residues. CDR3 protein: CASSPEGLADTQYF.

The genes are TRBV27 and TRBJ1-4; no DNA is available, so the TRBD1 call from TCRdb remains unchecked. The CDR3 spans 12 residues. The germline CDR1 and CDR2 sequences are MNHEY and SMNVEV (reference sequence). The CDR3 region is CASRRGIGPLFF.

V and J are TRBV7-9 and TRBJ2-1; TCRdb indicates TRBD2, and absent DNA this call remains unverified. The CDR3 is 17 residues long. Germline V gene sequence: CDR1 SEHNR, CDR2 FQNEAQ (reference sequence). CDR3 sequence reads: CASSSSQAGGLYNEQFF.

The CDR3 protein is CARLIGSYNEQFF. This rearrangement joins TRBV2 to TRBJ2-1. CDR3 length: 13 amino acids. CDR1 is SNHLY, CDR2 FYNNEI, per germline.

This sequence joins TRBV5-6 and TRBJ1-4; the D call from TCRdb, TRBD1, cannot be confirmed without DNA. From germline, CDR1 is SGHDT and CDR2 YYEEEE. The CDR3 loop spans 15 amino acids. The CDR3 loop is CASSLNNRENEKLFF. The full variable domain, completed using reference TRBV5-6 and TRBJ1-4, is DAGVTQSPTHLIKTRGQQVTLRCSPKSGHDTVSWYQQALGQGPQFIFQYYEEEERQRGNFPDRFSGHQFPNYSSELNVNALLLGDSALYLCASSLNNRENEKLFFGSGTQLSVL.

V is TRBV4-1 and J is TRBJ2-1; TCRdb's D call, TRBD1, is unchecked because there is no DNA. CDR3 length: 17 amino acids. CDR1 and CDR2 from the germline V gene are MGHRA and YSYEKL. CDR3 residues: CASSQVFRDRGDNEQFF.

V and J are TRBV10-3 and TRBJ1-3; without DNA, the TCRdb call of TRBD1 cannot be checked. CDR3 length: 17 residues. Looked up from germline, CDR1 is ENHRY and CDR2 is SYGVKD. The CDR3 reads CAISESLTGVGGNTIYF.